Here is one TCR beta chain with its context. What it binds is not known. The method was immunoSEQ multiplex PCR; TCRdb's version includes in-frame clones alone and lacks a portion of them. Of some 110,000 clones listed, more than 75% are singletons. This sample stems from a study of T cell responses to AZD1222 COVID-19 vaccine. Study-wide results and caveats: Clonal diversity may have been underestimated in mostly white British donors. Just a handful of people given AZD1222 tested seropositive at baseline. Spike-specific TCR breadth and depth went up after people got two AZD1222 doses.

The CDR3 covers 14 residues. Trimming removed 3 bases at V and 8 bases at J, with 13 bases between. CDR1 and CDR2 from the germline V gene are MNHEY and SMNVEV (reference sequence). The TCR sequence derives from an adult in good health. The J gene is TRBJ1-4, the V gene TRBV27; D is unresolved. The starting material was peripheral blood, obtained on day 0 of AZD1222 vaccination. CDR3 protein: CASSLQPPGEKLFF. In DNA form, the CDR3 reads TGTGCCAGCAGTTTGCAACCGCCGGGGGAAAAACTGTTTTTT.